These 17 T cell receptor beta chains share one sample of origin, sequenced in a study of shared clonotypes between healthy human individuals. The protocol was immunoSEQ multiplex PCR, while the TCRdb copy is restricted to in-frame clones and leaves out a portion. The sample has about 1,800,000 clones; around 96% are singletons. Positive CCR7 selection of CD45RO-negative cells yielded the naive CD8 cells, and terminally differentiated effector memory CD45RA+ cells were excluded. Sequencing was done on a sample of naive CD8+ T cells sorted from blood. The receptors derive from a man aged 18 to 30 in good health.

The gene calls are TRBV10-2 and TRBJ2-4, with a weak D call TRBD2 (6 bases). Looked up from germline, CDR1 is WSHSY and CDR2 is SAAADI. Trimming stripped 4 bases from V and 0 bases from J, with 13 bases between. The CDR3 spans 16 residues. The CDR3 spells CASSGAAGLAKNIQYF. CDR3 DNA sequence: TGCGCCAGCAGTGGTGCGGCGGGGCTAGCCAAAAACATTCAGTACTTC.

The DNA of the CDR3 is TGTGCCAGCAGCCCGATCCCGAATGAAAAACTGTTTTTT. The encoded protein is CASSPIPNEKLFF. The rearrangement uses TRBV27 and TRBJ1-4, with D uncertain. Trimming shortened V by 6 bases and J by 5 bases, and 10 bases separated the two germline ends. The CDR3 is 13 residues long. Germline V gene data show CDR1 as MNHEY and CDR2 as SMNVEV (reference sequence).

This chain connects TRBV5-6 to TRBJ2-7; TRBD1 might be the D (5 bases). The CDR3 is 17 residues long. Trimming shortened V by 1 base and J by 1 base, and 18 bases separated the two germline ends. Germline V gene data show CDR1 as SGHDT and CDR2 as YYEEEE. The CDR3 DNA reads TGTGCCAGCAGCTTGTGGCGGACCCAGGGTGGGTCCTACGAGCAGTACTTC. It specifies CASSLWRTQGGSYEQYF. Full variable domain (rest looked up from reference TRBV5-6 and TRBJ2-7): DAGVTQSPTHLIKTRGQQVTLRCSPKSGHDTVSWYQQALGQGPQFIFQYYEEEERQRGNFPDRFSGHQFPNYSSELNVNALLLGDSALYLCASSLWRTQGGSYEQYFGPGTRLTVT.

The CDR3 reads CASSRGAQLAGPQETQYF. The DNA for the CDR3 is TGTGCCAGCAGCCGGGGTGCCCAACTAGCGGGGCCACAAGAGACCCAGTACTTC. This chain connects TRBV11-2 to TRBJ2-5; 10 bases match TRBD2. CDR3 length: 18 amino acids. V gave up 5 bases and J gave up 2 bases; unmatched junction bases: 14. CDR1 and CDR2 from the germline V gene are SGHAT and FQNNGV.

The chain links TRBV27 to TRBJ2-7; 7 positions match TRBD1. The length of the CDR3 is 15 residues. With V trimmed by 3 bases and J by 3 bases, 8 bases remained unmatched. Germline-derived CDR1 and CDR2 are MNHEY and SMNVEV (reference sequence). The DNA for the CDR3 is TGTGCCAGCAGTTTGCTCCGGGACAGCTACTACGAGCAGTACTTC. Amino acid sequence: CASSLLRDSYYEQYF.

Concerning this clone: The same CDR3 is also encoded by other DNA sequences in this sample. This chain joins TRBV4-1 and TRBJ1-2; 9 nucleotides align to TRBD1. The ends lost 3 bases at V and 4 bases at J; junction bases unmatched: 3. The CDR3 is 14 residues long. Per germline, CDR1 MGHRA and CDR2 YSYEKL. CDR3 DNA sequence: TGCGCCAGCAGCCAGACAGGGGGGAGCTATGGCTACACCTTC. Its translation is CASSQTGGSYGYTF.

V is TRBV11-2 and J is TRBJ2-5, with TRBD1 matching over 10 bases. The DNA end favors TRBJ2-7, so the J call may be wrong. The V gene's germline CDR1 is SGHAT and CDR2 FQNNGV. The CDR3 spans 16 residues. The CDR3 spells CASSFPGDRGIHEQYF. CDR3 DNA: TGTGCCAGCAGCTTTCCTGGGGACAGGGGAATCCACGAGCAGTACTTC.

This chain's CDR3 is CASSDRDHQPQHF. The CDR3 coding sequence is TGTGCCAGCAGTGACAGGGATCATCAGCCCCAGCATTTT. This chain links TRBV28 with TRBJ1-5; the match to TRBD1 covers 7 bases. V trimming: 5 bases; J trimming: 5 bases; junction bases outside the gene matches: 3. Looked up from germline, CDR1 is MDHEN and CDR2 is SYDVKM. The CDR3 is made up of 13 amino acids.

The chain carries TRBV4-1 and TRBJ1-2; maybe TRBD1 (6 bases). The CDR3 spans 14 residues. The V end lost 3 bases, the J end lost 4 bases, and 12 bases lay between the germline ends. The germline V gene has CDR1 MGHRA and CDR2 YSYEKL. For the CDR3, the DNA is TGCGCCAGCAGCCAGCGACAGGTATCCTATGGCTACACCTTC. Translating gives CASSQRQVSYGYTF.

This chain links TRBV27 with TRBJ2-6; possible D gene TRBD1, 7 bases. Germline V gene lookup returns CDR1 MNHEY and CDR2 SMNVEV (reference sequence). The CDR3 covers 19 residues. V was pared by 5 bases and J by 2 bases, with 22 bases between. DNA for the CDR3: TGTGCCAGCAGTACCCGCGACAGGGAGGACCCTCCTGGGGCCAACGTCCTGACTTTC. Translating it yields CASSTRDREDPPGANVLTF.

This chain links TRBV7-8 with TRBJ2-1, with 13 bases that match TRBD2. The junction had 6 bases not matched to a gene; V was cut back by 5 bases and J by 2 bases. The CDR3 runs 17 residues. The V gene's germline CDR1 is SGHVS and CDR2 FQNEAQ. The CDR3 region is CASSVRLAGGPYNEQFF. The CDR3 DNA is TGTGCCAGCAGCGTAAGACTAGCGGGGGGTCCCTACAATGAGCAGTTCTTC.

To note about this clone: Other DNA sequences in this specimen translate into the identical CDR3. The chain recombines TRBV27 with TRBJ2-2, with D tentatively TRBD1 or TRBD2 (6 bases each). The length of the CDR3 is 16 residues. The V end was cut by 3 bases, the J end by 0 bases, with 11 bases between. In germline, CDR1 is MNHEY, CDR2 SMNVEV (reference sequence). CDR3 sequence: CASSLGGLANTGELFF. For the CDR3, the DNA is TGTGCCAGCAGTTTGGGGGGCCTAGCGAACACCGGGGAGCTGTTTTTT.

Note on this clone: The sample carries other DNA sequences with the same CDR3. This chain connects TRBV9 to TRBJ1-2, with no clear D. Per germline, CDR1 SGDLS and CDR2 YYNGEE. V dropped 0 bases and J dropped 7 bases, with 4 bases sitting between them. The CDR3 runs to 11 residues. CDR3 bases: TGTGCCAGCAGCGTAGGTCTTGGCTACACCTTC. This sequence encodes CASSVGLGYTF.

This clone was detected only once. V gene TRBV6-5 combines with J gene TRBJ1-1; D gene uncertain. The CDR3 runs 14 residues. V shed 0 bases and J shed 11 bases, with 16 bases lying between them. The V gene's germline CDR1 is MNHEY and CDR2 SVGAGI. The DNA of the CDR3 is TGTGCCAGCAGTTACTCGATTGGGTCTGGCCTGGCTTTCTTT. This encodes CASSYSIGSGLAFF.

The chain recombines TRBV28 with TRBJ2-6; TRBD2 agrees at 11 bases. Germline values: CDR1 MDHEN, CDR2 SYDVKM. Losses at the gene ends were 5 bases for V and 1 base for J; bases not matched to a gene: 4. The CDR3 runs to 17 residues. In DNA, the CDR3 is TGTGCCAGCAGTCCTAGCGGGAGGCTTTCTGGGGCCAACGTCCTGACTTTC. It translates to CASSPSGRLSGANVLTF.

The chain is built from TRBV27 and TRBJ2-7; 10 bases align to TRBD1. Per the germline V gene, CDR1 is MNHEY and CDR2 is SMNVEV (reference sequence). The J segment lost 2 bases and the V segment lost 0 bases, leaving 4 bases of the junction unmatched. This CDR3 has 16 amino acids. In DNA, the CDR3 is TGTGCCAGCAGTTTATCGTGGGACAGGGGCACCTACGAGCAGTACTTC. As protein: CASSLSWDRGTYEQYF.

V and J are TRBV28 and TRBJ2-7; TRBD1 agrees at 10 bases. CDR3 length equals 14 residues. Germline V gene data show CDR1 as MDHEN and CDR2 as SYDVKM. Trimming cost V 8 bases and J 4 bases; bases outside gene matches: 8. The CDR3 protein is CASGWTGGTYEQYF. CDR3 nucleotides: TGTGCCAGCGGGTGGACAGGGGGTACGTACGAGCAGTACTTC.